The 25 T cell receptor beta chains listed next were all sequenced from one sample in a study of shared clonotypes between healthy human individuals. Assay: immunoSEQ multiplex PCR; the TCRdb copy retains only in-frame clones and omits some. The repertoire holds approximately 700,000 clones, with around 78% as singletons. The sample was memory CD4+ T cells sorted from blood. This sample's subset: CD45RA-negative fraction. Receptors were obtained from a woman between 25 and 40 years old in good health.

In this sample, this clone turned up a few times. This chain connects TRBV7-6 to TRBJ2-7; the D gene is possibly TRBD2 (6 bases). The CDR3 runs 14 residues. V was shortened by 1 base and J by 6 bases, with 13 bases between the two germline ends. Germline V gene lookup returns CDR1 SGHVS and CDR2 FNYEAQ. CDR3 nucleotide sequence: TGTGCCAGCAGCTTAGGACTAGACTCCGCCGAGCAGTACTTC. Its protein is CASSLGLDSAEQYF. The full variable domain, rest sourced from reference TRBV7-6 and TRBJ2-7, is GAGVSQSPRYKVTKRGQDVALRCDPISGHVSLYWYRQALGQGPEFLTYFNYEAQQDKSGLPNDRFSAERPEGSISTLTIQRTEQRDSAMYRCASSLGLDSAEQYFGPGTRLTVT.

This clone was seen only once. This chain connects TRBV6-5 to TRBJ2-7, with D perhaps TRBD1 (5 bases). Trimming took 7 bases from V and 4 from J, leaving 17 bases between them. Germline CDR1 reads MNHEY; CDR2 reads SVGAGI. The CDR3 runs 14 residues. Written as DNA, the CDR3 is TGTGCCAGCATGGACCGGACACCCCCGTACGAGCAGTACTTC. It yields the protein CASMDRTPPYEQYF.

This chain links TRBV7-9 with TRBJ1-4, with D perhaps TRBD1 (5 bases). V was pared by 5 bases and J by 5 bases, with 12 bases between. CDR1 is SEHNR, CDR2 FQNEAQ, per germline (reference sequence). There are 14 residues in the CDR3. The CDR3 spells CASSPTGRNEKLFF. As DNA, the CDR3 is TGTGCCAGCAGCCCTACGGGACGGAATGAAAAACTGTTTTTT.

V gene TRBV4-2 combines with J gene TRBJ1-3; the D is unclear. Trimming removed 7 bases from V and 0 bases from J, with 25 bases in between. The CDR3 loop spans 19 amino acids. From germline, CDR1 is LGHNA and CDR2 YNFKEQ. The CDR3 spells CASTQTLSRLSVSGNTIYF. The CDR3 DNA follows: TGTGCCAGCACCCAGACCCTCTCCCGTCTGTCCGTCTCTGGAAACACCATATATTTT.

The chain carries TRBV27 and TRBJ1-2; 8 nucleotides match TRBD1. V trimming: 5 bases; J trimming: 2 bases; junction bases outside the gene matches: 4. CDR3 length: 14 amino acids. Germline values: CDR1 MNHEY, CDR2 SMNVEV (reference sequence). DNA of the CDR3: TGTGCCAGCAGTGTGGACAGGGCAAACTATGGCTACACCTTC. Protein product: CASSVDRANYGYTF.

The chain uses TRBV15 and TRBJ2-5, with TRBD1 matching 7 bases. The CDR3 length is 15 residues. From germline, CDR1 is LNHNV and CDR2 YYDKDF (reference sequence). V shed 3 bases and J 5 bases; nucleotides not matched to a gene: 9. The DNA of the CDR3 is TGTGCCACCAGCAGGGACAGGCAAACTGGCGAGACCCAGTACTTC. The encoded protein is CATSRDRQTGETQYF.

This clone was observed a single time. The chain links TRBV28 to TRBJ1-4; no firm D call. The V gene's germline CDR1 is MDHEN and CDR2 SYDVKM. V dropped 5 bases and J dropped 4 bases, with 8 bases sitting between them. The CDR3 has 13 amino acids. The CDR3 bases are TGTGCCAGCAGTGGGCGGATTAATGAAAAACTGTTTTTT. This sequence encodes CASSGRINEKLFF.

This chain connects TRBV19 to TRBJ2-1; D gene unclear. Germline values: CDR1 LNHDA, CDR2 SQIVND (reference sequence). This CDR3 has 14 residues. V shed 4 bases and J shed 10 bases, with 17 bases lying between them. The CDR3 DNA sequence: TGTGCCAGTAGTAGGATTGCATCGGCAGGCGAGCAGTTCTTC. It encodes CASSRIASAGEQFF.

The rearrangement joins TRBV27 to TRBJ1-4, with 7 bases identical to TRBD1. J lost 5 bases, V lost 8 bases, and 8 bases had no gene match. Germline lookup yields CDR1 MNHEY and CDR2 SMNVEV (reference sequence). The CDR3 sequence is 14 residues long. The CDR3 region is CASGATGLNEKLFF. In nucleotides, the CDR3 is TGTGCCAGCGGGGCGACAGGGCTAAATGAAAAACTGTTTTTT.

J is TRBJ1-2 and V is TRBV28, with a possible D match to TRBD1 (6 bases). Trimming pared 6 bases from V and 4 bases from J, leaving 21 bases between. The length of the CDR3 is 16 residues. CDR1 is MDHEN and CDR2 is SYDVKM in the germline V gene. The CDR3 bases are TGTGCCAGCAGCCTACACACCCAGGGGAGAGGCTATGGCTACACCTTC. This gives the protein CASSLHTQGRGYGYTF.

The rearrangement joins TRBV18 to TRBJ2-7; D is uncertain. V lost 6 bases, J lost 2 bases, and 5 bases lay in between. Germline V gene data show CDR1 as KGHSH and CDR2 as LQKENI. The CDR3 has 11 residues. In DNA, the CDR3 is TGTGCCAGCTCGTCTCCCTACGAGCAGTACTTC. Protein sequence: CASSSPYEQYF.

This clone was seen more than once but under ten times. V usage is TRBV19 and J usage is TRBJ2-7; a weak D match, TRBD1 (6 bases). There are 15 residues in the CDR3. Trimming cost V 4 bases and J 6 bases, with 19 bases left between them. Germline values: CDR1 LNHDA, CDR2 SQIVND (reference sequence). The CDR3 protein is CASSTETGSYGEQYF. The CDR3 nucleotides are TGTGCCAGTAGTACAGAAACAGGGTCATATGGCGAGCAGTACTTC.

The sample holds a few counts of this clone. This chain uses TRBV11-2 with TRBJ2-5, with 9 positions matching TRBD2. The length of the CDR3 is 17 residues. The V gene end was trimmed by 5 bases and the J gene end by 5 bases; junction bases not matched to a gene: 15. CDR1 is SGHAT and CDR2 is FQNNGV in the germline V gene. The DNA of the CDR3 is TGTGCCAGCAGCCACAATCCGGCGGGAGGGCCCAGGGAGACCCAGTACTTC. This gives the protein CASSHNPAGGPRETQYF. Full variable domain (outside the CDR3, taken from reference TRBV11-2 and TRBJ2-5): EAGVAQSPRYKIIEKRQSVAFWCNPISGHATLYWYQQILGQGPKLLIQFQNNGVVDDSQLPKDRFSAERLKGVDSTLKIQPAKLEDSAVYLCASSHNPAGGPRETQYFGPGTRLLVL.

CDR3 loop: CSAKGVDTQYF. The CDR3 coding sequence is TGCAGTGCCAAGGGGGTAGATACGCAGTATTTT. This chain connects TRBV20-1 to TRBJ2-3; tentatively, D is TRBD1 (6 bases). This CDR3 spans 11 amino acids. Trimming pared 6 bases from V and 5 bases from J, leaving 9 bases between. Germline CDR1 is DFQATT and CDR2 is SNEGSKA (reference sequence).

The chain joins TRBV28 to TRBJ1-5; 7 bases fit TRBD1. J was trimmed by 3 bases and V by 3 bases; bases with no gene match: 8. This CDR3 contains 16 residues. Germline values: CDR1 MDHEN, CDR2 SYDVKM. The CDR3 coding sequence is TGTGCCAGCAGTTTTAGTTCCCAGGGGGACAATCAGCCCCAGCATTTT. Its protein product is CASSFSSQGDNQPQHF.

The chain's CDR3 is CASSLHGAGGWQPQHF. The CDR3 coding sequence is TGTGCCAGCAGCTTACATGGGGCAGGGGGTTGGCAGCCCCAGCATTTT. The V gene is TRBV7-2, the J gene TRBJ1-5, with TRBD1 matching over 7 bases. Trimming at V came to 2 bases and at J to 7 bases, leaving 11 bases not matched to a gene. Looked up from germline, CDR1 is SGHTA and CDR2 is FQGNSA. The CDR3 has 16 amino acids.

The chain combines TRBV25-1 with TRBJ2-1; D call uncertain. This CDR3 has 12 residues. V was clipped by 6 bases and J by 6 bases, with 9 bases between them. The germline V gene encodes CDR1 MGHDK and CDR2 SYGVNS. In nucleotides, the CDR3 is TGTGCCAGCAGAGCCCGGTTCAATGAGCAGTTCTTC. Protein product: CASRARFNEQFF.

V usage is TRBV5-6 and J usage is TRBJ2-7; 7 positions match TRBD1. V shed 4 bases, J shed 4 bases, and the junction held 8 bases outside the gene matches. Germline lookup yields CDR1 SGHDT and CDR2 YYEEEE. This CDR3 is 14 amino acids long. The CDR3 bases are TGTGCCAGCAGCAAGGACAGGATTGATTACGAGCAGTACTTC. Translated, it gives CASSKDRIDYEQYF.

The chain combines TRBV12-5 with TRBJ2-1, with TRBD2 matching 16 bases. Germline-derived CDR1 and CDR2 are LGHNT and FRNRAP. The CDR3 runs 19 residues. V lost 0 bases, J lost 4 bases, and 6 bases stayed unmatched. The CDR3, as DNA: TGTGCTAGTGGTTTGGTGGGACTAGCGGGAGGGTCGGGGTACAATGAGCAGTTCTTC. Amino acids: CASGLVGLAGGSGYNEQFF. Combining the CDR3 with reference TRBV12-5 and TRBJ2-1 gives the whole variable domain DARVTQTPRHKVTEMGQEVTMRCQPILGHNTVFWYRQTMMQGLELLAYFRNRAPLDDSGMPKDRFSAEMPDATLATLKIQPSEPRDSAVYFCASGLVGLAGGSGYNEQFFGPGTRLTVL.

This clone was picked up one time. The chain combines TRBV14 with TRBJ1-2; D unresolved. In germline, CDR1 is SGHDN, CDR2 FVKESK. Trimming took 2 bases from V and 7 from J, leaving 11 bases between them. The CDR3 sequence is 13 residues long. CDR3 nucleotides: TGTGCCAGCAGCCAAATAAGGGAAGGTGGCTACACCTTC. The encoded protein is CASSQIREGGYTF.

This chain joins TRBV5-1 and TRBJ2-3, with D perhaps assigned TRBD1 or TRBD2 (6 bases each). The V end was cut by 3 bases, the J end by 2 bases, with 16 bases between. Germline CDR1 SGHRS, CDR2 YFSETQ. This CDR3 contains 16 residues. The CDR3 protein is CASSSRGERATDTQYF. CDR3 DNA sequence: TGCGCCAGCAGCTCTAGGGGGGAGAGAGCCACAGATACGCAGTATTTT.

The chain employs TRBV7-8 and TRBJ2-5; D may be TRBD1 (6 bases). Germline V gene lookup returns CDR1 SGHVS and CDR2 FQNEAQ. CDR3 size: 17 residues. V shed 2 bases and J shed 1 base, with 17 bases lying between them. The CDR3 is CASSLSTGQGPQETQYF. The CDR3 DNA reads as TGTGCCAGCAGCTTATCGACAGGCCAGGGGCCCCAAGAGACCCAGTACTTC.

Concerning this clone itself: At the DNA level, this CDR3 is encoded by other sequences in the same sample as well. This sequence joins TRBV6-6 and TRBJ2-2; D assignment may be TRBD1 or TRBD2 (6 bases each). V dropped 7 bases and J dropped 2 bases, with 11 bases sitting between them. The V gene's germline CDR1 is MNHNY and CDR2 SVGAGI (reference sequence). The CDR3 is made up of 14 amino acids. CDR3 bases: TGTGCCAGCACGAGGGGGGCCAACACCGGGGAGCTGTTTTTT. Residues: CASTRGANTGELFF.

The genes are TRBV5-8 and TRBJ1-5; 9 nucleotides align to TRBD1. Germline V gene sequence: CDR1 SGHTS, CDR2 YDEGEE. The CDR3 has 14 amino acids. Unmatched junction bases numbered 4, after V lost 4 bases and J lost 5 bases. The CDR3 nucleotides read TGTGCCAGCAGCCTAAGGGACAGGGATCAGCCCCAGCATTTT. Protein: CASSLRDRDQPQHF. Filled out from reference TRBV5-8 and TRBJ1-5, the complete variable domain reads EAGVTQSPTHLIKTRGQQATLRCSPISGHTSVYWYQQALGLGLQFLLWYDEGEERNRGNFPPRFSGRQFPNYSSELNVNALELEDSALYLCASSLRDRDQPQHFGDGTRLSIL.

The gene calls are TRBV23-1 and TRBJ2-3; TRBD2 might be the D (6 bases). TRBV23-1 is identified as an open reading frame with a role that is uncertain. This CDR3 is built from 12 residues. Trimming left V 3 bases short and J 9 bases short, with 10 bases between. The CDR3 sequence is CASSQRDLTQYF. The CDR3 region has the DNA TGCGCCAGCAGTCAGCGGGACCTAACGCAGTATTTT.